This T cell receptor beta chain comes out of a study of identical twins (dated by TCRdb to 2016 to 2017). For the study in its entirety: The study deep-sequenced TCR alpha and beta repertoires from monozygotic twins, unrelated adults of various ages and cord blood to test whether fetal clonotypes persist. To rule out contamination, the twin experiments were replicated at different times with different library preparation protocols. General findings and caveats noted by the study authors: Fewer insertions were carried by abundant cord blood beta clonotypes, a similar but weaker trend appeared in young adult naive repertoires, and no such trend appeared in memory repertoires. In monozygotic twins, recombination models systematically underestimated out-of-frame TCR alpha sharing, but the models matched the sharing seen between unrelated individuals. Zero-insertion analyses could be partly confounded by invariant T cells such as MAIT and iNKT, although diverse VJ usage argued against such confounding for most clonotypes. Because the same donors could not be followed over many years, conclusions were based on cross-sectional statistical analysis. Excess twin sharing in beta out-of-frame sequences was weaker because fewer shared sequences lowered the signal-to-noise ratio. Compared with coincidental sharing between unrelated individuals, out-of-frame TCR alpha sequences shared between twins had an excess of sequences with low generation probability.

Only healthy Caucasian donors were included. Three pairs of female monozygotic twins, all aged roughly 18 to 29 years, made up the twin cohort. Peripheral blood mononuclear cells were used as the source from which RNA for TCR libraries was isolated. This clonotype showed up just once. The specificity of this receptor is unknown. No per-base quality is available; no much larger clone lies one base away. One read alone provides weak support. Library prep was done by 5' RACE. The sequencer was an Illumina HiSeq 2000. Template switching introduced a universal primer binding site; the final cDNA contained a unique molecular identifier, enabling accurate counting of TCR cDNA molecules. First-strand cDNA for TCR alpha and beta chains was synthesized from specific primers in the conserved constant-segment region. To control for contamination, each cDNA library was double barcoded with a SMART-Mk sample barcode plus Illumina barcodes. TruSeq adapter sequences along with Illumina sample barcodes were introduced in two successive PCR steps. Sequencing of the TCR alpha and beta cDNA libraries was done on the Illumina HiSeq platform using custom primers. Concerning the study's data processing: Raw reads were processed with MiGEC to extract unique molecular identifiers, and MiXCR was used to determine CDR3 positions. Recombination models were inferred per individual with the repgenHMM and IGoR tools using an EM algorithm. The tcR package in R was used for shared clonotype analysis, with sharing normalized by the product of cloneset sizes. Out-of-frame nonproductive sequences were analyzed to study raw recombination free of thymic and clonal selection effects. TCRdb redid the processing of the public reads, applying fastp at Q25 and MiXCR, and retained in-frame beta chains. Each entry merges the rows of one CDR3 protein and shows their most common DNA and genes. The V and J calls and clone size come from TCRdb's table, not from the authors' own analysis. Across this sample there are roughly 750,000 distinct CDR3 sequences, with about 20% seen only once. The top ten constitute about 4.3% of the sample.

Here V drops 4 bases and J drops 4 bases, and the junction holds 10 bases not matched to any gene. There are 16 amino acids in the CDR3, from cysteine to phenylalanine inclusive. Here the CDR3 DNA is all that survives: 48 bases in frame from base 1. CDR1 SGHRS and CDR2 YFSETQ are derived from the germline V gene. Another study also made use of these data, one on T cells expressing NK-cell markers. The second study's authors report: In sorted CD3+CD56+NKG2C+, CD3+CD56+NKG2C- and CD3+CD56-NKG2C+ T-cell subsets from several donors, TCR beta-chain repertoires were profiled. Of the eight sequenced donors, seven were found to be HCMV-seropositive and one was found to be HCMV-seronegative. To restrict sorting to alphabetaTCR-expressing T cells, an anti-gammadeltaTCR antibody was added in several experiments. In five to seven donors, the dominant CD3+CD56+NKG2C+ clonotypes were among the top 10 CD8+ clonotypes and accounted for about 1.0-7.5% of CD8+ T cells. Those dominant clonotypes were again the most abundant among CD3+CD56-NKG2C+ cells in a few donors, at 28.3-60.1%. Whether the expanded NKG2C-expressing T cell clones were specific for HCMV antigens was left unclear. The study sequenced eight donors, all healthy volunteers chosen at random: three men and five women. To determine HCMV serostatus, a commercial ELISA kit was used to detect HCMV-specific IgG in serum. For about 6 donors, unsorted PBMC were also used to sequence bulk peripheral blood T-cell repertoires. MIGEC was used to demultiplex reads and group the reads by UMI, and MiTCR was used to assemble and quantify clonotypes. Only TCR cDNA sequences supported by at least two reads were kept to exclude erroneous sequences. The tcR package was used for downstream repertoire analysis, with clonotypes matched between fractions based on CDR3 nucleotide sequence plus V segment. Antigen specificity was annotated against VDJdb with VDJmatch, allowing one amino acid substitution in CDR3.

The sample taken for sequencing was PBMCs. Here the chain combines TRBV5-1 and TRBJ2-1; TRBD2 aligns with 8 central bases. This receptor was obtained from a woman aged 18-29 years in good health. The CDR3 reads as follows: CASSIGLADLYNEQFF. Here is the DNA: TGCGCCAGCAGCATCGGACTAGCAGATTTATACAATGAGCAGTTCTTC.